The next 6 T cell receptor beta chains were all read from a single sample in a study of cytomegalovirus exposure and HLA in healthy donors (TCRdb year 2017). Libraries were made using the immunoSEQ multiplex PCR assay. Not all clones reach the TCRdb copy of this immuneACCESS table, which keeps in-frame sequences only. Checked studies attribute under half of the gap to unresolved V genes and leave the rest unexplained. A total of some 110,000 clones appear in this sample, 88% of them only once. The top ten clonotypes cover less than 2% of the sample. The specimen sequenced was PBMCs. The receptors come from a man aged 18 to 30 in good health and CMV-seronegative.

The chain uses TRBV30 and TRBJ1-4; D is unclear. Trimming removed 0 bases at V and 8 bases at J, with 10 bases between. Germline V gene data show CDR1 as GTSNPN and CDR2 as SVGIG (reference sequence). The CDR3 has 13 residues. Here the CDR3 reads CAWSVQYSEKLFF. The CDR3 DNA sequence: TGTGCCTGGAGTGTACAGTATTCCGAAAAACTGTTTTTT.

This clone was observed once. The chain employs TRBV28 and TRBJ2-7, with D tentatively TRBD2 (6 bases). This CDR3 has 13 residues. Germline values: CDR1 MDHEN, CDR2 SYDVKM. The V gene lost 9 bases and the J gene lost 4 bases, with 16 bases spanning the gap. Here the CDR3 DNA reads TGTGCCAGTGAGTCGGGAGTTGGTTACGAGCAGTACTTC. It is translated as CASESGVGYEQYF.

The chain joins TRBV6-1 to TRBJ2-1, with 11 bases that match TRBD1. The length of the CDR3 is 15 residues. V gave up 6 bases and J gave up 8 bases; unmatched junction bases: 9. Per germline, CDR1 MNHNS and CDR2 SASEGT. The chain's CDR3 is CASSRGTGGRYEQFF. The CDR3 DNA is TGTGCCAGCAGCCGAGGGACAGGGGGGCGGTATGAGCAGTTCTTC.

The V call is TRBV5-6, the J call TRBJ1-3, with D unclear. Trimming took 4 bases from V and 7 from J, leaving 6 bases between them. The CDR3 is 11 residues long. Germline V CDR1 and CDR2: SGHDT, YYEEEE. The chain's CDR3 is CASSLSNTIYF. The CDR3 DNA reads as TGTGCCAGCAGCCTCTCGAACACCATATATTTT.

The chain links TRBV4-3 to TRBJ1-2; D uncertain. V lost 0 bases to trimming and J lost 7 bases, with 6 bases between them. The CDR3 loop spans 12 amino acids. Germline loops: CDR1 LGHNA, CDR2 YSLEER. CDR3 residues: CASSQEFSGYTF. The CDR3 bases are TGCGCCAGCAGCCAAGAGTTTAGTGGCTACACCTTC.

The rearrangement uses TRBV5-1 and TRBJ2-1; 7 positions match TRBD1. Germline loops: CDR1 SGHRS, CDR2 YFSETQ. The CDR3 sequence is 14 residues long. V was pared by 4 bases and J by 8 bases, with 9 bases of the junction left unmatched. CDR3 protein: CASSLGQVRDEQFF. The CDR3 coding sequence is TGCGCCAGCAGCCTTGGACAGGTACGCGATGAGCAGTTCTTC.